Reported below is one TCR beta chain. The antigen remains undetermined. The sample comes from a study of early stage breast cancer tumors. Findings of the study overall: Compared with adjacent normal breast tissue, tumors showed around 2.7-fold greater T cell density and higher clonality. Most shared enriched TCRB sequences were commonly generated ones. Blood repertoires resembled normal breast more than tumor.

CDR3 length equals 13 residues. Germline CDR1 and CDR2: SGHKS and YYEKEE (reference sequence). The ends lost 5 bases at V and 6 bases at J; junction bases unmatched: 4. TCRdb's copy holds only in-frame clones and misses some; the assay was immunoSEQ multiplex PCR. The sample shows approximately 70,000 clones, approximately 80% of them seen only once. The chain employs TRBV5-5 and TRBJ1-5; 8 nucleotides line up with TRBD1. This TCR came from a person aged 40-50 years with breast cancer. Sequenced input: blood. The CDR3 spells CASSPGGSQPQHF. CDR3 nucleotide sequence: TGTGCCAGCAGTCCAGGGGGCAGTCAGCCCCAGCATTTT.